The rows below give T cell receptor beta chains drawn from one sample of a study of shared clonotypes between healthy human individuals. Profiled with immunoSEQ multiplex PCR; TCRdb holds only in-frame clones, not every one. The table shows over 1.5 million clones, with 95% to 99% occurring only once. Sequenced input: naive CD4+ T cells sorted from blood. These TCRs come from a man younger than 40 in good health. CDR3s leave out the opening cysteine and the closing phenylalanine or tryptophan. The D gene is left open where the match is weak.

d_call: TRBD2; v_call: TRBV7-2; j_call: TRBJ2-7; cdr3_aa: ASSLDSRGLGQY
d_call: .; v_call: TRBV18; j_call: TRBJ2-5; cdr3_aa: ASSPAGRETQY
d_call: TRBD1; v_call: TRBV2; j_call: TRBJ2-7; cdr3_aa: ASSRDSTYEQY
d_call: .; v_call: TRBV14; j_call: TRBJ1-3; cdr3_aa: ASSQDSGNTIY
d_call: TRBD2; v_call: TRBV18; j_call: TRBJ2-2; cdr3_aa: ASSQTTSGISNTGELF
d_call: TRBD1; v_call: TRBV10-1; j_call: TRBJ1-4; cdr3_aa: ASSEHRGGENEKLF
d_call: TRBD2; v_call: TRBV11-2; j_call: TRBJ2-7; cdr3_aa: ASSSSGLAQGEQY
d_call: .; v_call: TRBV6-5; j_call: TRBJ2-3; cdr3_aa: ASSYLLGDTQY
d_call: .; v_call: TRBV7-9; j_call: TRBJ2-7; cdr3_aa: ASSLLGQILDEQY
d_call: .; v_call: TRBV9; j_call: TRBJ1-5; cdr3_aa: ASSLTGYNQPQH
d_call: .; v_call: TRBV4-2; j_call: TRBJ2-1; cdr3_aa: ASSQVGTSYNEQF
d_call: TRBD1; v_call: TRBV27; j_call: TRBJ2-2; cdr3_aa: ASSWITGTGNTGELF
d_call: TRBD2; v_call: TRBV9; j_call: TRBJ2-1; cdr3_aa: ASSVGALAGYNEQF
d_call: TRBD1; v_call: TRBV18; j_call: TRBJ1-2; cdr3_aa: ASSPIDRGGYGYT
d_call: .; v_call: TRBV4-3; j_call: TRBJ2-3; cdr3_aa: ASSLELDLGMDTQY